This note documents a single T cell receptor beta chain sequence. This record belongs to a study of technical replicates of blood from several donors. Trimming left V 2 bases short and J 3 bases short, with 8 bases between. Germline CDR1 reads MNHEY; CDR2 reads SMNVEV (reference sequence). This CDR3 has 13 amino acids. Profiled with immunoSEQ multiplex PCR; TCRdb holds only in-frame clones, not every one. The top ten clones hold about 0.35% of a sample with tens of thousands of clones, 75% to 95% of them seen once. The receptor was isolated from a human donor in good health. Some clones in this sample may be carry-over from other donors' samples. Sequenced sample: T cells isolated from PBMCs. The genes are TRBV27 and TRBJ2-7; D not certain. CDR3 bases: TGTGCCAGCAGTTTAGGCAGTCTCTACGAGCAGTACTTC. It translates to CASSLGSLYEQYF.